The 32 T cell receptor beta chains in this list originate from one sample, sequenced in a study of beta chain features in type 1 diabetes (dated by TCRdb to about 2018). What the work shows at the level of the full study, not this receptor alone: A moderate but significant shortening of TCRB CDR3 length was observed in type 1 diabetes patients in all four CD4+ subsets.

Receptors were amplified or captured by the immunoSEQ multiplex PCR assay. The entire isolated RNA was reverse transcribed using the High Capacity cDNA Reverse Transcription Kit, and thus expressed TCRB transcripts were sequenced. TCRdb retrieved this table from immuneACCESS and kept in-frame rearrangements only. Not all clones are present; in checked studies, unresolved V genes account for under half, and no reason is known for the remainder. The sample contains approximately 250,000 clones, approximately 11% of them found a single time. About 0.018% of the sample is taken by the ten largest. Antigens of these TCRs are unknown. Input material: naive CD4+ T cells from blood. This specimen's cell subset or site label, interpreted: true naive CD4+ T cells. All receptors come from a man aged 25-45 years with type 1 diabetes.

This sequence joins TRBV7-2 and TRBJ2-1, with a weak D call TRBD2 (6 bases). V shed 5 bases and J shed 4 bases, with 15 bases lying between them. Germline assignment: CDR1 SGHTA and CDR2 FQGNSA. The CDR3 covers 15 residues. The CDR3: CASSPPSGRYNEQFF. The CDR3 DNA sequence: TGTGCCAGCAGCCCTCCCAGCGGGCGTTACAATGAGCAGTTCTTC. Combining the CDR3 with reference TRBV7-2 and TRBJ2-1 gives the whole variable domain GAGVSQSPSNKVTEKGKDVELRCDPISGHTALYWYRQSLGQGLEFLIYFQGNSAPDKSGLPSDRFSAERTGGSVSTLTIQRTQQEDSAVYLCASSPPSGRYNEQFFGPGTRLTVL.

This rearrangement joins TRBV6-5 to TRBJ2-7; 9 bases agree with TRBD1. The CDR3 length is 14 residues. CDR1 is MNHEY, CDR2 SVGAGI, per germline. J was trimmed by 6 bases and V by 5 bases; bases with no gene match: 8. This CDR3 reads CASSGGQGRSEQYF. As DNA, the CDR3 is TGTGCCAGCAGTGGGGGACAGGGTAGGAGCGAGCAGTACTTC.

This chain uses TRBV7-9 with TRBJ1-6; 11 bases align to TRBD1. Germline assignment: CDR1 SEHNR and CDR2 FQNEAQ (reference sequence). The CDR3 spans 17 residues. With V trimmed by 5 bases and J by 2 bases, 5 bases remained unmatched. CDR3 nucleotide sequence: TGTGCCAGCAGCCAGATGGGACAGGGGGCCTATAATTCACCCCTCCACTTT. It specifies CASSQMGQGAYNSPLHF.

V and J are TRBV2 and TRBJ2-1, with 11 bases that match TRBD1. Losses at the gene ends were 3 bases for V and 6 bases for J; bases not matched to a gene: 4. The CDR3 is made up of 15 amino acids. The germline V gene has CDR1 SNHLY and CDR2 FYNNEI. The CDR3: CASSDAGTGGNEQFF. CDR3 in DNA: TGTGCCAGCAGTGATGCCGGGACAGGGGGCAATGAGCAGTTCTTC.

This clone was observed a few times. The rearrangement joins TRBV5-1 to TRBJ2-7, with 8 bases aligning to TRBD1. J gave up 2 bases and V 0 bases, and 4 bases lay outside the gene matches. CDR3 size: 15 residues. Germline V gene data show CDR1 as SGHRS and CDR2 as YFSETQ. CDR3 sequence reads: CASSLAWDRTYEQYF. Written as DNA, the CDR3 is TGCGCCAGCAGCTTGGCCTGGGACAGGACCTACGAGCAGTACTTC.

This clone was observed a handful of times. CDR3 in DNA: TGTGCGGCGACCTGGAGCTCCTACAATGAGCAGTTCTTC. Its protein product is CAATWSSYNEQFF. This sequence joins TRBV7-9 and TRBJ2-1; D not certain. Germline V lookup: CDR1 SEHNR, CDR2 FQNEAQ (reference sequence). The length of the CDR3 is 13 residues.

The sample holds a few counts of this clone. The chain uses TRBV5-4 and TRBJ2-7; 9 bases match TRBD2. The CDR3 runs to 13 residues. Trimming cost V 5 bases and J 2 bases; bases outside gene matches: 2. The germline V gene has CDR1 SGHNT and CDR2 YYREEE (reference sequence). The CDR3 bases are TGTGCCAGCAGTCTAGCGGGAACCTACGAGCAGTACTTC. Translating it yields CASSLAGTYEQYF.

This clone was recorded a few times. V and J are TRBV19 and TRBJ2-1, with 8 nucleotides matching TRBD2. CDR3 length equals 13 residues. Germline CDR1 reads LNHDA; CDR2 reads SQIVND (reference sequence). With 4 bases clipped from V and 5 bases from J, the junction kept 1 base outside the gene matches. The CDR3 coding sequence is TGTGCCAGTAGTACGACTAGCGACAATGAGCAGTTCTTC. It codes for CASSTTSDNEQFF.

In its sample, this clone was seen a few times. The rearrangement uses TRBV7-9 and TRBJ2-6; 12 bases are a match to TRBD1. The CDR3 runs 16 residues. Germline V CDR1 and CDR2: SEHNR, FQNEAQ (reference sequence). V was clipped by 6 bases and J by 4 bases; unmatched bases: 4. The CDR3 DNA reads TGTGCCAGCAGTCGGGACAGGGGGCGAGGGGCCAACGTCCTGACTTTC. Its translation: CASSRDRGRGANVLTF. The full variable domain, its missing parts supplied by reference TRBV7-9 and TRBJ2-6, is DTGVSQNPRHKITKRGQNVTFRCDPISEHNRLYWYRQTLGQGPEFLTYFQNEAQLEKSRLLSDRFSAERPKGSFSTLEIQRTEQGDSAMYLCASSRDRGRGANVLTFGAGSRLTVL.

The chain links TRBV4-3 to TRBJ1-6, with D possibly being TRBD1 (5 bases). Germline CDR1 LGHNA, CDR2 YSLEER. V was pared by 4 bases and J by 7 bases, with 17 bases between. The CDR3 has 16 amino acids. This CDR3 reads CASSPQGPLGNSPLHF. The CDR3 nucleotides read TGCGCCAGCAGCCCTCAGGGCCCATTGGGGAATTCACCCCTCCACTTT.

This clone was observed a handful of times. The chain combines TRBV29-1 with TRBJ1-5; D is perhaps TRBD1 (5 bases). Looked up from germline, CDR1 is SQVTM and CDR2 is ANQGSEA. This CDR3 is 15 amino acids long. The ends were cut back, 7 bases at V and 3 bases at J, with 19 bases in the middle. This CDR3 is CSARTGGSNNQPQHF. The CDR3 coding sequence is TGCAGCGCTCGAACCGGGGGTAGTAACAATCAGCCCCAGCATTTT.

V is TRBV12-5 and J is TRBJ1-2, with 10 bases matching TRBD1. In germline, CDR1 is LGHNT, CDR2 FRNRAP. V lost 3 bases and J lost 5; bases outside the gene matches: 3. The CDR3 has 14 residues. CDR3 sequence: CASGLGQGVYGYTF. The CDR3, as DNA: TGTGCTAGTGGTTTAGGACAGGGGGTTTATGGCTACACCTTC.

The chain couples TRBV28 to TRBJ2-1; D remains ambiguous. CDR3 length: 11 amino acids. CDR1 is MDHEN and CDR2 is SYDVKM in the germline V gene. V lost 5 bases to trimming and J lost 16 bases, with 15 bases between them. The DNA of the CDR3 is TGTGCCAGCAGTACGACGACACGGCCCTTCTTC. The encoded protein is CASSTTTRPFF.

The V call is TRBV2, the J call TRBJ1-1; no clear D. The CDR3 runs to 13 residues. The germline V gene has CDR1 SNHLY and CDR2 FYNNEI. V was cut by 6 bases and J by 2 bases, with 10 bases left in between. CDR3 residues: CASRVDTNTEAFF. CDR3 in DNA: TGTGCCAGCAGGGTTGACACTAACACTGAAGCTTTCTTT.

The chain joins TRBV29-1 to TRBJ1-2, with 8 bases identical to TRBD1. V dropped 7 bases and J dropped 2; count of bases not matched to a gene: 6. This CDR3 is 13 amino acids long. Germline-derived CDR1 and CDR2 are SQVTM and ANQGSEA. CDR3 region: CSAGQGTNYGYTF. CDR3 nucleotides: TGCAGCGCCGGACAGGGAACCAACTATGGCTACACCTTC.

This clone showed up just a few times. The chain recombines TRBV7-2 with TRBJ2-1, with 13 bases lining up with TRBD2. CDR1 and CDR2 from the germline V gene are SGHTA and FQGNSA. The CDR3 has 16 residues. The V gene end was trimmed by 6 bases and the J gene end by 5 bases; junction bases not matched to a gene: 7. CDR3 in DNA: TGTGCCAGCAGATCCACTAGCGGGGGGGCGCACAATGAGCAGTTCTTC. Protein product: CASRSTSGGAHNEQFF.

Only a few counts were recorded for this clone. The V call is TRBV4-1, the J call TRBJ2-7, with 7 positions matching TRBD2. Germline trimming cut 4 bases from V and 6 bases from J; bases unmatched to any gene: 12. Germline V CDR1 and CDR2: MGHRA, YSYEKL. The CDR3 has 15 amino acids. CDR3 amino acids: CASSPLFDQRGEQYF. CDR3 nucleotides: TGCGCCAGCAGCCCCCTTTTCGACCAGCGGGGCGAGCAGTACTTC.

The chain is built from TRBV6-5 and TRBJ1-1; 7 positions match TRBD1. With 8 bases clipped from V and 1 base from J, the junction kept 7 bases outside the gene matches. CDR3 size: 14 residues. In germline, CDR1 is MNHEY, CDR2 SVGAGI. CDR3 residues: CASSLQGTNTEAFF. Here the CDR3 DNA reads TGTGCCAGCTCGCTACAGGGGACGAACACTGAAGCTTTCTTT.

In its sample, this clone was seen a few times. The rearrangement uses TRBV7-8 and TRBJ2-6, with 7 bases fitting TRBD1. The CDR3 runs to 16 residues. The junction had 5 bases not matched to a gene; V was cut back by 5 bases and J by 1 base. Germline assignment: CDR1 SGHVS and CDR2 FQNEAQ. The CDR3 DNA follows: TGTGCCAGCAGCGCGGACAGGTTTTCTGGGGCCAACGTCCTGACTTTC. Protein sequence: CASSADRFSGANVLTF.

There are a few counts of this clone. The chain joins TRBV28 to TRBJ2-1; a possible D gene is TRBD1 (5 bases). Trimming left V 5 bases short and J 5 bases short, with 13 bases between. Germline CDR1 and CDR2: MDHEN and SYDVKM. The CDR3 extends over 14 amino acids. The CDR3: CASSVPAGNNEQFF. CDR3 DNA sequence: TGTGCCAGCAGTGTTCCGGCAGGGAACAATGAGCAGTTCTTC.

This clone was seen more than once but under ten times. This chain uses TRBV7-9 with TRBJ2-7; 12 positions agree with TRBD1. CDR3 size: 16 residues. Germline CDR1 is SEHNR and CDR2 is FQNEAQ (reference sequence). Germline trimming cut 1 base from V and 7 bases from J; bases unmatched to any gene: 8. The CDR3 loop is CASSLGPGTGGVEQYF. The CDR3 bases are TGTGCCAGCAGCTTAGGTCCCGGGACAGGGGGCGTAGAGCAGTACTTC.

In this sample, this clone turned up a few times. The V call is TRBV27, the J call TRBJ1-6, with D tentatively TRBD1 (5 bases). This CDR3 spans 14 amino acids. Between the trimmed V and J ends, which lost 5 bases and 11 bases, there was a span of 16 bases. Germline V gene lookup returns CDR1 MNHEY and CDR2 SMNVEV (reference sequence). Written as DNA, the CDR3 is TGTGCCAGCAGTCCACGGACACCGCTTGCACCCCTCCACTTT. Encoded protein: CASSPRTPLAPLHF.

The V and J genes are TRBV7-3 and TRBJ2-3; weak D call: TRBD2 (6 bases). Germline CDR1 is SGHTA and CDR2 is FQGTGA. Trimming pared 0 bases from V and 6 bases from J, leaving 13 bases between. CDR3 length equals 15 residues. CDR3 DNA: TGTGCCAGCAGCTTAACTGGGACTGGTCTGGATACGCAGTATTTT. It specifies CASSLTGTGLDTQYF.

A few counts support this clone. V gene TRBV18 combines with J gene TRBJ2-6; D perhaps matches TRBD1 (6 bases). The CDR3 spans 16 residues. CDR1 is KGHSH and CDR2 is LQKENI in the germline V gene. Trimming stripped 5 bases from V and 4 bases from J, with 15 bases between. Here the CDR3 reads CASSTRQVPGANVLTF. In nucleotides, the CDR3 is TGTGCCAGCTCAACCCGACAGGTCCCAGGGGCCAACGTCCTGACTTTC.

This clone was recorded a few times. V usage is TRBV27 and J usage is TRBJ2-1; 12 bases agree with TRBD2. Trimming at V came to 5 bases and at J to 9 bases, leaving 14 bases not matched to a gene. The CDR3 totals 17 residues. Looked up from germline, CDR1 is MNHEY and CDR2 is SMNVEV (reference sequence). The DNA for the CDR3 is TGTGCCAGCAGTGCCTCTAGCGGGGGGGCCGTCTTCGGTGAGCAGTTCTTC. Translating it yields CASSASSGGAVFGEQFF.

The gene calls are TRBV5-4 and TRBJ2-1, with TRBD2 identical over 10 bases. The CDR3 spans 14 residues. The germline V gene encodes CDR1 SGHNT and CDR2 YYREEE (reference sequence). V shed 7 bases, J shed 8 bases, and the junction held 9 bases outside the gene matches. As DNA, the CDR3 is TGTGCCAGCTCGAGAGCGGGGGGGCTCGATGAGCAGTTCTTC. It specifies CASSRAGGLDEQFF. Variable domain in full (rest from reference TRBV5-4 and TRBJ2-1): ETGVTQSPTHLIKTRGQQVTLRCSSQSGHNTVSWYQQALGQGPQFIFQYYREEENGRGNFPPRFSGLQFPNYSSELNVNALELDDSALYLCASSRAGGLDEQFFGPGTRLTVL.

The V and J genes are TRBV28 and TRBJ2-5; D is possibly TRBD2 (7 bases). The germline V gene encodes CDR1 MDHEN and CDR2 SYDVKM. There are 15 residues in the CDR3. Trimming pared 6 bases from V and 0 bases from J, leaving 14 bases between. DNA for the CDR3: TGTGCCAGCAGGGGGGGCGGGGGCAACCAAGAGACCCAGTACTTC. This gives the protein CASRGGGGNQETQYF.

This clone was counted a few times. The chain carries TRBV5-1 and TRBJ1-5, with unresolved D. V shed 0 bases and J shed 3 bases, with 10 bases lying between them. This CDR3 contains 15 residues. CDR1 and CDR2 from the germline V gene are SGHRS and YFSETQ. CDR3 amino acids: CASSLGGSNNQPQHF. The CDR3 nucleotides are TGCGCCAGCAGCTTGGGAGGCAGCAACAATCAGCCCCAGCATTTT.

This rearrangement joins TRBV6-1 to TRBJ2-1; TRBD1 aligns across 7 bases. This CDR3 has 15 residues. Germline-derived CDR1 and CDR2 are MNHNS and SASEGT. After removal of 7 bases from V and 4 bases from J, the junction contained 10 bases not matched to a gene. CDR3 DNA sequence: TGTGCCAGCAACCACAGGGGCGCCGGGTACAATGAGCAGTTCTTC. Protein product: CASNHRGAGYNEQFF.

This clone was counted a few times. The chain has TRBV11-1 and TRBJ1-1; 9 nucleotides line up with TRBD1. V trimming: 5 bases; J trimming: 1 base; junction bases outside the gene matches: 2. Germline V gene data show CDR1 as SGHAT and CDR2 as FQDESV (reference sequence). The CDR3 covers 14 residues. The CDR3 coding sequence is TGTGCCAGCAGCATGGACAGGGGGAACACTGAAGCTTTCTTT. Its protein product is CASSMDRGNTEAFF.

This clone was seen a few times. This chain joins TRBV13 and TRBJ2-7; possibly TRBD1 for D (5 bases). Looked up from germline, CDR1 is PRHDT and CDR2 is FYEKMQ (reference sequence). V lost 5 bases to trimming and J lost 2 bases, with 13 bases between them. The CDR3 length is 14 residues. In nucleotides, the CDR3 is TGTGCCAGCAGCACCGGACAACGTGCCTACGAGCAGTACTTC. Translated, it gives CASSTGQRAYEQYF.

The chain employs TRBV7-6 and TRBJ2-7; 9 bases agree with TRBD1. The V gene's germline CDR1 is SGHVS and CDR2 FNYEAQ. With V trimmed by 4 bases and J by 3 bases, 7 bases remained unmatched. The CDR3 totals 15 residues. CDR3 protein: CASSSRRDRDYEQYF. CDR3 DNA: TGTGCCAGCAGCTCCCGCCGGGACAGGGACTACGAGCAGTACTTC.